This T cell receptor beta chain stems from a study of Ad26.COV2.S vaccination and SARS-CoV-2 variants. The overall study: Intramuscular Ad26.COV2.S doses were given once or twice, 56 days apart.

Findings and caveats of the study: Assessments of TCR breadth and depth may have underestimated the total T cell responses. Relative to placebo recipients, vaccine recipients exhibited elevated spike-specific TCR breadth.

Profiled with immunoSEQ multiplex PCR; TCRdb holds only in-frame clones, not every one. The repertoire includes about 440,000 clones, roughly nine tenths of them detected once, and around 13% sits in the top ten. Treatment reported: some 19 received Ad26.COV2.S at low or high dose, single or two shots; five or six received placebo; per-sample allocation not given. Material that was analyzed had been drawn on day 63 after the first vaccine or placebo injection. The CDR3 has 12 amino acids. V lost 8 bases and J 4 bases, leaving 11 bases between the germline ends. Germline values: CDR1 MDHEN, CDR2 SYDVKM. Points on this clone: The antigen remains unidentified.

V usage is TRBV28 and J usage is TRBJ1-1; no definite D call. The input for sequencing was peripheral blood, taken in a trial of Ad26.COV2.S vaccine versus placebo. The sequence was obtained from a person between 18 and 59 years old who received the Ad26.COV2.S COVID-19 vaccine or a placebo. The CDR3 nucleotides read TGTGCCAGCCGTAGTTTCCCCACTGAAGCTTTCTTT. Residues: CASRSFPTEAFF.